These T cell receptor beta chains were read from a single sample in a study of CD8 T cells in ankylosing spondylitis. TCRdb analysed the 5' RACE reads with MiXCR anew, one entry per CDR3 protein. The table has 150,000 to 200,000 distinct CDR3 sequences, over 10% seen once. Sequenced input: blood, either unsorted or a sorted T cell fraction (not recorded which). All receptors derive from a female donor with ankylosing spondylitis or in good health (not recorded which). The conserved cysteine and the conserved F or W are not part of the CDR3 here.

J gene,V gene,CDR3 protein
TRBJ2-7,TRBV28,ASSSGRLAGGYEQY
TRBJ2-2,TRBV12-3/TRBV12-4,ASSLAVASGRASTGELF
TRBJ1-3,TRBV7-9,ASSLRPILSGNTIY
TRBJ1-5,TRBV20-1,SVARGAGYQPQH
TRBJ2-2,TRBV4-3,ASSQDPRAAGEPF
TRBJ2-7,TRBV20-1,SVRPNSYEQY
TRBJ2-7,TRBV28,ASSTSGTSGSYEQY
TRBJ2-2,TRBV6-2/TRBV6-3,ASKGAQQLTGELF
TRBJ1-1,TRBV5-1,ASSLSLQNTEAF
TRBJ2-1,TRBV27,ASVSPGRGTTAEQF
TRBJ2-1,TRBV27,ASSLSGGLTYNEQF
TRBJ2-7,TRBV7-8,ASSLAEVPQSYYEQY
TRBJ2-5,TRBV20-1,SARDPPETQY
TRBJ2-5,TRBV29-1,SLGVGETQY
TRBJ2-4,TRBV7-3,ASSFAGGAKNIQY
TRBJ2-2,TRBV12-3/TRBV12-4,ASKTGHTNTGELF
TRBJ2-5,TRBV20-1,SALPDRGRGEETQY
TRBJ1-4,TRBV12-3/TRBV12-4,ASSAQLTLNEKLF
TRBJ2-7,TRBV3-1,ASSQDAGVYEQY
TRBJ2-3,TRBV11-2,ASSLGPLAGSPASTDTQY
TRBJ1-2,TRBV12-3/TRBV12-4,ASSVRTGGNYGYT
TRBJ1-5,TRBV19,AAQPGAFSIQPQH
TRBJ2-7,TRBV21-1,ASSKVRRPTYEQY
TRBJ2-1,TRBV6-1,APTGGPAPNEQF
TRBJ2-3,TRBV7-8,ASPGPAGVTDTQY
TRBJ1-2,TRBV4-3,ASSPSGTGAYYGYT
TRBJ2-7,TRBV5-1,ASSSGTSAYEQY
TRBJ1-4,TRBV12-3/TRBV12-4,ASSLHRGLNEKLF
TRBJ2-7,TRBV29-1,SVEAGSGYEQY
TRBJ2-4,TRBV5-1,ASSPAGITANIQY
TRBJ2-1,TRBV10-3,AIMGPNEQF
TRBJ2-6,TRBV12-3/TRBV12-4,ASSLQDGANVLT
TRBJ1-5,TRBV27,ASSLQSNQPQH
TRBJ2-2,TRBV6-5,VSSSAGNTGELF
TRBJ2-1,TRBV6-1,ASSEWGSPGNEQF
TRBJ2-3,TRBV12-3/TRBV12-4,ASSLGSIPDTQY
TRBJ1-5,TRBV12-3/TRBV12-4,ASSLARIGPSQPQH
TRBJ2-7,TRBV7-9,ASSFFGTPYEQY
TRBJ2-2,TRBV6-1,ASSPSEGLTGELF
TRBJ1-6,TRBV5-8,ASSYTGSPLH
TRBJ1-3,TRBV6-6,ASRSVQGTIY
TRBJ2-7,TRBV12-3/TRBV12-4,ASSSRSLGYEQY
TRBJ1-2,TRBV28,ASSSPRLGNYGYT